Below are 31 T cell receptor beta chains sequenced from a single sample in a study of identical twins. TCRdb itself ran the 5' RACE reads through MiXCR, one entry per CDR3 protein. The sample carries some 460,000 distinct CDR3 sequences, around 14% recorded once. The same sample was also studied in work on yellow fever vaccine responses in identical twins.

Sequenced input: CD4+ T cells sorted from blood. The receptors originated from a woman younger than 35 in good health.

The chain is built from TRBV5-1 and TRBJ1-2, with 8 bases aligning to TRBD1. Germline trimming cut 0 bases from V and 4 bases from J; bases unmatched to any gene: 2. The CDR3 has 14 amino acids. The germline gives CDR1 SGHRS, CDR2 YFSETQ. In nucleotides, the CDR3 is TGCGCCAGCAGCTTGGGGGACAGGATCTATGGCTACACCTTC. This encodes CASSLGDRIYGYTF.

At least ten counts were recorded for this clonotype. The chain uses TRBV12-3 or TRBV12-4 and TRBJ1-2, with D hard to call. This CDR3 is 12 amino acids long. Trimming took 6 bases from V and 4 from J, leaving 9 bases between them. CDR3 coding DNA: TGTGCCAGCAGCCCGACCGGCTATGGCTACACCTTC. Its protein is CASSPTGYGYTF.

This clonotype has more than one count but fewer than ten. J is TRBJ2-5 and V is TRBV20-1; 9 positions match TRBD2. Germline V gene sequence: CDR1 DFQATT, CDR2 SNEGSKA (reference sequence). This CDR3 is built from 13 residues. The ends lost 5 bases at V and 4 bases at J; junction bases unmatched: 5. Here the CDR3 reads CSAQLLAGETQYF. The CDR3, as DNA: TGCAGTGCTCAACTACTAGCGGGAGAGACCCAGTACTTC.

The chain uses TRBV10-1 and TRBJ2-1; D unresolved. Germline V CDR1 and CDR2: WNHNN, SYGVQD (reference sequence). Trimming stripped 0 bases from V and 7 bases from J, with 13 bases between. This CDR3 is 15 amino acids long. The CDR3 loop is CASSESNPVMNEQFF. CDR3 DNA: TGCGCCAGCAGTGAGTCGAACCCCGTGATGAATGAGCAGTTCTTC.

This clonotype has a single count. The chain carries TRBV5-6 and TRBJ2-4; possibly TRBD1 for D (5 bases). Per germline, CDR1 SGHDT and CDR2 YYEEEE. The CDR3 totals 15 residues. V was pared by 0 bases and J by 8 bases, with 15 bases between. CDR3 coding DNA: TGTGCCAGCAGCTTGGGTTTGGGGCTAAGTGACATTCAGTACTTC. It specifies CASSLGLGLSDIQYF.

This clonotype turned up a few times. The chain recombines TRBV15 with TRBJ2-7; the D is unclear. Germline values: CDR1 LNHNV, CDR2 YYDKDF (reference sequence). This CDR3 has 14 residues. Trimming removed 4 bases from V and 5 bases from J, with 15 bases in between. CDR3 region: CATSTGPKDHEQYF. The CDR3 bases are TGTGCCACCAGCACGGGCCCCAAGGACCACGAGCAGTACTTC. The full variable domain, in which reference TRBV15 and TRBJ2-7 provide the parts outside the CDR3, is DAMVIQNPRYQVTQFGKPVTLSCSQTLNHNVMYWYQQKSSQAPKLLFHYYDKDFNNEADTPDNFQSRRPNTSFCFLDIRSPGLGDTAMYLCATSTGPKDHEQYFGPGTRLTVT.

This clonotype was counted many times. The rearrangement uses TRBV5-6 and TRBJ2-1; weak D call: TRBD2 (6 bases). There are 15 residues in the CDR3. Per the germline V gene, CDR1 is SGHDT and CDR2 is YYEEEE. V dropped 4 bases and J dropped 7 bases, with 18 bases sitting between them. The CDR3 region has the DNA TGTGCCAGCAGCGTGGTCGGGCAGGGAGGTAATGAGCAGTTCTTC. Amino acid sequence: CASSVVGQGGNEQFF. The full variable domain, rest sourced from reference TRBV5-6 and TRBJ2-1, is DAGVTQSPTHLIKTRGQQVTLRCSPKSGHDTVSWYQQALGQGPQFIFQYYEEEERQRGNFPDRFSGHQFPNYSSELNVNALLLGDSALYLCASSVVGQGGNEQFFGPGTRLTVL.

J is TRBJ2-1 and V is TRBV2; TRBD2 matches 12 bases. Germline loops: CDR1 SNHLY, CDR2 FYNNEI. The trim removed 8 bases at V and 8 bases at J, leaving 10 bases unmatched. This CDR3 region has 15 residues. In nucleotides, the CDR3 is TGTGCCAGCCCGAAGGGACTAGCGGGTCGGGATGAGCAGTTCTTC. Translation: CASPKGLAGRDEQFF.

The rearrangement links TRBV7-2 to TRBJ1-6, with TRBD1 identical over 8 bases. CDR1 SGHTA and CDR2 FQGNSA come from the germline V gene. This CDR3 spans 13 amino acids. V dropped 8 bases and J dropped 3; count of bases not matched to a gene: 0. The CDR3, as DNA: TGTGCCAGCGGACAGGGCTATAATTCACCCCTCCACTTT. As protein: CASGQGYNSPLHF. Full variable domain (remainder filled in from reference TRBV7-2 and TRBJ1-6): GAGVSQSPSNKVTEKGKDVELRCDPISGHTALYWYRQSLGQGLEFLIYFQGNSAPDKSGLPSDRFSAERTGGSVSTLTIQRTQQEDSAVYLCASGQGYNSPLHFGNGTRLTVT.

J is TRBJ2-1 and V is TRBV11-2, with D unresolved. CDR1 and CDR2 (germline): SGHAT, FQNNGV. CDR3 length: 15 amino acids. Between the trimmed V and J ends, which lost 0 bases and 6 bases, there was a span of 12 bases. The CDR3 loop is CASSLDRPKGNEQFF. DNA for the CDR3: TGTGCCAGCAGCTTAGATCGCCCTAAGGGCAATGAGCAGTTCTTC.

Written as DNA, the CDR3 is TGTGCCAGCAGCTTAGAGGCTAGCGGCTTAGGTGAGCAGTACTTC. This codes for CASSLEASGLGEQYF. This chain connects TRBV7-2 to TRBJ2-7; 7 positions match TRBD2. After removal of 1 base from V and 7 bases from J, the junction contained 10 bases not matched to a gene. Germline V lookup: CDR1 SGHTA, CDR2 FQGNSA. The length of the CDR3 is 15 residues. Full variable domain (remainder filled in from reference TRBV7-2 and TRBJ2-7): GAGVSQSPSNKVTEKGKDVELRCDPISGHTALYWYRQSLGQGLEFLIYFQGNSAPDKSGLPSDRFSAERTGGSVSTLTIQRTQQEDSAVYLCASSLEASGLGEQYFGPGTRLTVT.

The chain combines TRBV6-5 with TRBJ2-1; 9 nucleotides align to TRBD1. The CDR3 sequence is 15 residues long. V was pared by 3 bases and J by 5 bases, with 5 bases of the junction left unmatched. CDR1 is MNHEY, CDR2 SVGAGI, per germline. CDR3 DNA sequence: TGTGCCAGCAGTTATTTGGGACAGGGTAACAATGAGCAGTTCTTC. The encoded protein is CASSYLGQGNNEQFF.

The chain combines TRBV21-1 with TRBJ2-1. TRBV21-1 is a recognized pseudogene. The CDR3 is 13 amino acids. The CDR3: CASSSRTVNEQFF. The CDR3 bases are TGTGCCAGCAGCTCGCGGACGGTCAATGAGCAGTTCTTC.

This CDR3 is CAWKQGAGANVLTF. CDR3 DNA: TGTGCCTGGAAACAGGGAGCTGGGGCCAACGTCCTGACTTTC. This sequence joins TRBV30 and TRBJ2-6; possibly TRBD1 for D (6 bases). The CDR3 runs to 14 residues. Trimming shortened V by 4 bases and J by 2 bases, and 9 bases separated the two germline ends. Germline-derived CDR1 and CDR2 are GTSNPN and SVGIG (reference sequence).

This clonotype was seen only a few times. The gene calls are TRBV20-1 and TRBJ2-5, with 8 bases aligning to TRBD2. This CDR3 spans 13 amino acids. In germline, CDR1 is DFQATT, CDR2 SNEGSKA (reference sequence). The ends lost 6 bases at V and 3 bases at J; junction bases unmatched: 6. CDR3 protein: CSASGGAEETQYF. The CDR3, as DNA: TGCAGTGCCAGCGGGGGAGCGGAAGAGACCCAGTACTTC.

V is TRBV24-1 and J is TRBJ2-3; 14 nucleotides line up with TRBD2. The ends lost 4 bases at V and 5 bases at J; junction bases unmatched: 7. Germline-derived CDR1 and CDR2 are KGHDR and SFDVKD. The CDR3 runs to 17 residues. The CDR3 DNA follows: TGTGCCACCAGTGACCCCGGACTAGCGGGAGGAAGAGATACGCAGTATTTT. This encodes CATSDPGLAGGRDTQYF.

This rearrangement joins TRBV20-1 to TRBJ2-5, with D perhaps matching TRBD2 (6 bases). V was cut by 3 bases and J by 2 bases, with 10 bases left in between. This CDR3 is built from 13 residues. In germline, CDR1 is DFQATT, CDR2 SNEGSKA (reference sequence). CDR3 nucleotides: TGCAGTGCTAGCGGGGAGGCGCAAGAGACCCAGTACTTC. It encodes CSASGEAQETQYF.

This clonotype was recorded a few times. The CDR3 DNA sequence: TGTGCCAGCAGTTACGTTGACTTTCCCAGCTCCTACAATGAGCAGTTCTTC. The encoded protein is CASSYVDFPSSYNEQFF. This chain uses TRBV6-5 with TRBJ2-1; D call uncertain. Germline V gene lookup returns CDR1 MNHEY and CDR2 SVGAGI. V was cut by 2 bases and J by 0 bases, with 14 bases left in between. The CDR3 is made up of 17 amino acids.

V and J are TRBV10-3 and TRBJ2-7, with 7 bases lining up with TRBD2. V lost 8 bases and J lost 2; bases outside the gene matches: 9. Per the germline V gene, CDR1 is ENHRY and CDR2 is SYGVKD. The CDR3 runs to 14 residues. The CDR3 DNA is TGTGCCATCGGGGGGGAGAGCGGTCCCTACGAGCAGTACTTC. It codes for CAIGGESGPYEQYF.

V usage is TRBV20-1 and J usage is TRBJ2-1, with 12 bases matching TRBD2. CDR1 DFQATT and CDR2 SNEGSKA come from the germline V gene (reference sequence). J gave up 7 bases and V 1 base, and 11 bases lay outside the gene matches. There are 17 residues in the CDR3. The chain's CDR3 is CSARVAASGGARNEQFF. For the CDR3, the DNA is TGCAGTGCTAGAGTTGCGGCTAGCGGGGGGGCGAGAAATGAGCAGTTCTTC.

The table lists this clonotype with many counts. V usage is TRBV29-1 and J usage is TRBJ1-3, with 7 bases matching TRBD1. The V and J ends lost 6 bases and 0 bases, in that order; junction bases with no gene match: 5. This CDR3 is 14 amino acids long. Germline lookup yields CDR1 SQVTM and CDR2 ANQGSEA. The CDR3 here is CSVRAGGSGNTIYF. DNA of the CDR3: TGCAGCGTCCGCGCAGGGGGCTCTGGAAACACCATATATTTT.

V is TRBV20-1 and J is TRBJ1-5; possible D gene TRBD1, 5 bases. Germline-derived CDR1 and CDR2 are DFQATT and SNEGSKA (reference sequence). Trimming cost V 4 bases and J 0 bases, with 7 bases left between them. The CDR3 consists of 13 residues. CDR3 DNA sequence: TGCAGTGCTAATCAGGGTAGCAATCAGCCCCAGCATTTT. Amino acid sequence: CSANQGSNQPQHF.

This clonotype appeared a few times. The chain recombines TRBV20-1 with TRBJ2-1; perhaps D is TRBD1 or TRBD2 (6 bases each). The CDR3 sequence is 16 residues long. V was pared by 0 bases and J by 0 bases, with 12 bases between. Germline V gene data show CDR1 as DFQATT and CDR2 as SNEGSKA (reference sequence). CDR3 in amino acids: CSARDRTGASYNEQFF. In DNA form, the CDR3 reads TGCAGTGCTAGAGATAGGACGGGGGCCTCCTACAATGAGCAGTTCTTC.

The sample holds many counts of this clonotype. This chain connects TRBV12-3 or TRBV12-4 to TRBJ1-1; TRBD1 agrees at 8 bases. CDR3 length equals 16 residues. Trimming removed 10 bases from V and 1 base from J; junction bases left unmatched: 14. The CDR3 region is CATTGGAGGSNTEAFF. CDR3 nucleotides: TGTGCCACCACAGGTGGGGCAGGGGGCTCGAACACTGAAGCTTTCTTT.

Only a few counts were recorded for this clonotype. The V and J genes are TRBV14 and TRBJ1-1; 9 nucleotides agree with TRBD1. V was clipped by 1 base and J by 4 bases; unmatched bases: 10. CDR1 is SGHDN and CDR2 is FVKESK in the germline V gene. This CDR3 is 17 amino acids long. The CDR3 bases are TGTGCCAGCAGCCAAGCCGCAGGACAGGGGTCCGGCACTGAAGCTTTCTTT. It is translated as CASSQAAGQGSGTEAFF.

This chain links TRBV5-8 with TRBJ2-7; D not resolved. Trimming shortened V by 1 base and J by 6 bases, and 11 bases separated the two germline ends. The CDR3 sequence is 13 residues long. CDR1 is SGHTS and CDR2 is YDEGEE in the germline V gene. CDR3 coding DNA: TGTGCCAGCAGCTTGTTGGCCACCTCCGAGCAGTACTTC. Amino acids: CASSLLATSEQYF.

This sequence joins TRBV15 and TRBJ1-5, with no clear D. The CDR3 consists of 14 residues. Deletions cut 1 base from V and 7 bases from J, with 11 bases between. In germline, CDR1 is LNHNV, CDR2 YYDKDF (reference sequence). The CDR3 reads CATSRVAARQPQHF. The CDR3 DNA is TGTGCCACCAGCAGAGTGGCAGCAAGACAGCCCCAGCATTTT.

The table lists this clonotype with a few counts. The genes are TRBV4-3 and TRBJ2-5, with D perhaps assigned TRBD1 or TRBD2 (7 bases each). Trimming pared 2 bases from V and 9 bases from J, leaving 22 bases between. CDR1 and CDR2 from the germline V gene are LGHNA and YSLEER. CDR3 size: 16 residues. As DNA, the CDR3 is TGCGCCAGCAGCCAAAGCGGGACAGAACCCTGGGTGGCCCAGTACTTC. It codes for CASSQSGTEPWVAQYF.

This clonotype was recorded a few times. The chain has TRBV6-2 or TRBV6-3 and TRBJ2-5; TRBD1 aligns across 8 bases. This CDR3 region has 13 residues. Germline V gene sequence: CDR1 MNHEY, CDR2 SVGEGT. Unmatched junction bases numbered 7, after V lost 8 bases and J lost 5 bases. The CDR3 spells CASPGTGGETQYF. CDR3 bases: TGTGCCAGCCCCGGGACAGGAGGTGAGACCCAGTACTTC.

The gene calls are TRBV20-1 and TRBJ2-3, with D hard to call. Germline CDR1 and CDR2: DFQATT and SNEGSKA (reference sequence). Deletions cut 0 bases from V and 4 bases from J, with 23 bases between. This CDR3 spans 18 amino acids. The DNA of the CDR3 is TGCAGTGCTAGAGATAGATTCCGAGGCGGTCTTCTTTCAGATACGCAGTATTTT. This encodes CSARDRFRGGLLSDTQYF.

This clonotype appeared a few times. This chain joins TRBV21-1 and TRBJ1-2; the table names TRBD1, a call not compared with the DNA. TRBV21-1 is labeled a pseudogene. This CDR3 comprises 14 residues. This chain's CDR3 is CASSGRQGIDGYTF. CDR3 coding DNA: TGTGCCAGCAGCGGCCGACAGGGTATTGATGGCTACACCTTC.